The TCR beta chain under discussion was sequenced for a study of cytomegalovirus exposure and HLA in healthy donors. Findings and limits, study-wide: Cytomegalovirus association was listed for about 160 TCR beta chains. There were a few CMV-associated chains whose specificity for CMV antigens was confirmed in vitro.

For this clone: The antigen is unknown.

The validation cohort, a group of over a hundred subjects, included the donors and was separate from the approximately 670-subject first cohort. Profiling relied on immunoSEQ multiplex PCR, and the TCRdb table lists in-frame clones only, not all of them. This sample has some 140,000 clones; approximately 84% occur once, and the top ten carry more than 1.4%. Per the germline V gene, CDR1 is KGHSH and CDR2 is LQKENI. The V and J ends lost 6 bases and 5 bases respectively, with 16 bases between them. This CDR3 is 15 amino acids long. The TCR was taken from a woman in her 30s in good health and CMV-seronegative. Input material: PBMCs. The chain couples TRBV18 to TRBJ1-4; no reliable D call. In nucleotides, the CDR3 is TGTGCCAGCTCGCCCTGGGCTGGGGAGAATGAAAAACTGTTTTTT. Protein sequence: CASSPWAGENEKLFF.